This entry is about one T cell receptor beta chain. Its target is unknown. This specimen comes from a study of cytomegalovirus exposure and HLA in healthy donors. CDR1 and CDR2 (germline): SGHDT, YYEEEE. Unmatched junction bases numbered 12, after V lost 0 bases and J lost 0 bases. CDR3 length equals 19 residues. The PCR used 60 Vbeta and 13 Jbeta primers. The protocol was immunoSEQ multiplex PCR, while the TCRdb copy is restricted to in-frame clones and leaves out a portion. The data hold under 300,000 clones, with under 80% observed a single time. Study findings and constraints: TCR beta V- and J-gene trimming was later associated with a missense DCLRE1C variant. The study assumed roughly uniform donor sequencing depth for presence/absence analyses. Productive status was seen about 87% or about 30% of the time for most TCR beta V segments in an earlier analysis.

The sample comprised PBMCs. The receptor was derived from a female donor in good health and CMV-seronegative. The chain links TRBV5-6 to TRBJ2-3; 8 bases map to TRBD1. Written as DNA, the CDR3 is TGTGCCAGCAGCTTGGCGGAAGCAGGGGGCCGACCGAGCACAGATACGCAGTATTTT. This encodes CASSLAEAGGRPSTDTQYF.